A single sample is the source of the 20 T cell receptor beta chains below, sequenced in a study of cytomegalovirus exposure and HLA in healthy donors (dated by TCRdb to about 2017). The library relied on the immunoSEQ multiplex PCR assay. For the multiplex PCR, a mixture combining 60 forward primers for TCR Vbeta segments and 13 reverse primers for TCR Jbeta segments was used. What TCRdb holds here is the immuneACCESS table cut down to in-frame rearrangements. Part of the clones is not present; checked against another copy, under half of the missing clones reflect an unresolved V gene, and the others are unexplained. A total of approximately 100,000 clones appear in this sample, 70% of them only once. The ten largest clones take up roughly 10% of the sample. The sequencing input was PBMCs. These receptors all come from a man aged 40-49 years in good health and CMV-seropositive.

The V call is TRBV19, the J call TRBJ2-3; 14 bases line up with TRBD2. Looked up from germline, CDR1 is LNHDA and CDR2 is SQIVND (reference sequence). There are 13 residues in the CDR3. V was pared by 5 bases and J by 9 bases, with 1 base of the junction left unmatched. CDR3 loop: CASSGTSGRTQYF. DNA for the CDR3: TGTGCCAGTAGTGGGACTAGCGGGAGAACGCAGTATTTT. Complete variable domain (other parts from reference TRBV19 and TRBJ2-3): DGGITQSPKYLFRKEGQNVTLSCEQNLNHDAMYWYRQDPGQGLRLIYYSQIVNDFQKGDIAEGYSVSREKKESFPLTVTSAQKNPTAFYLCASSGTSGRTQYFGPGTRLTVL.

J is TRBJ2-7 and V is TRBV28; 10 bases match TRBD2. V dropped 3 bases and J dropped 0; count of bases not matched to a gene: 8. CDR3 length: 17 residues. The germline V gene encodes CDR1 MDHEN and CDR2 SYDVKM. The CDR3 loop reads CASSFLAGLADSYEQYF. The CDR3 DNA is TGTGCCAGCAGTTTTTTGGCCGGACTAGCGGACTCCTACGAGCAGTACTTC.

The chain couples TRBV6-1 to TRBJ2-3; D gene ambiguous. Trimming took 2 bases from V and 0 from J, leaving 9 bases between them. The germline CDR1 and CDR2 sequences are MNHNS and SASEGT. The CDR3 spans 15 residues. CDR3 in DNA: TGTGCCAGCAGTGAACCCTACGGTAGCACAGATACGCAGTATTTT. Translating it yields CASSEPYGSTDTQYF.

The CDR3 DNA is TGCAGCGCCCTGGCGGCGGCGGGACTTAGCACAGATACGCAGTATTTT. Encoded protein: CSALAAAGLSTDTQYF. The V call is TRBV29-1, the J call TRBJ2-3, with D perhaps TRBD2 (6 bases). The V and J ends lost 7 bases and 0 bases respectively, with 20 bases between them. Looked up from germline, CDR1 is SQVTM and CDR2 is ANQGSEA. The CDR3 length is 16 residues.

The chain joins TRBV30 to TRBJ2-7; TRBD2 agrees at 7 bases. CDR3 length equals 14 residues. Germline V CDR1 and CDR2: GTSNPN, SVGIG (reference sequence). The V and J ends lost 3 bases and 0 bases, in that order; junction bases with no gene match: 5. This CDR3 is CAWSPKRDSYEQYF. The CDR3 DNA reads as TGTGCCTGGAGCCCTAAGCGGGACTCCTACGAGCAGTACTTC.

This clone was seen only once. V and J are TRBV14 and TRBJ2-1, with D possibly being TRBD2 (6 bases). Germline values: CDR1 SGHDN, CDR2 FVKESK. The CDR3 totals 15 residues. Trimming took 7 bases from V and 8 from J, leaving 21 bases between them. The CDR3: CASTRLGSGLHEQFF. DNA for the CDR3: TGTGCCAGCACCCGACTTGGAAGCGGGTTGCATGAGCAGTTCTTC.

This clone came up once. The chain joins TRBV11-2 to TRBJ2-1; 11 nucleotides align to TRBD2. The CDR3 has 20 amino acids. The ends lost 0 bases at V and 4 bases at J; junction bases unmatched: 14. Germline V gene lookup returns CDR1 SGHAT and CDR2 FQNNGV. The CDR3 sequence is CASSLDQSQITSGRYNEQFF. In DNA, the CDR3 is TGTGCCAGCAGCTTAGATCAGTCTCAGATAACTAGCGGGAGATACAATGAGCAGTTCTTC.

V is TRBV4-2 and J is TRBJ2-2; no reliable D call. Between the trimmed V and J ends, which lost 0 bases and 6 bases, there was a span of 11 bases. The CDR3 covers 15 residues. Germline-derived CDR1 and CDR2 are LGHNA and YNFKEQ. CDR3 region: CASSQDPLAAGELFF. For the CDR3, the DNA is TGTGCCAGCAGCCAAGATCCCTTAGCAGCCGGGGAGCTGTTTTTT.

The chain has TRBV30 and TRBJ2-7; TRBD1 aligns across 10 bases. The germline gives CDR1 GTSNPN, CDR2 SVGIG (reference sequence). The V gene end was trimmed by 3 bases and the J gene end by 5 bases; junction bases not matched to a gene: 7. The CDR3 spans 14 residues. The CDR3 sequence is CAWRGRDRGHEQYF. In nucleotides, the CDR3 is TGTGCCTGGAGGGGCCGGGACAGGGGCCACGAGCAGTACTTC. The whole variable domain, remainder taken from reference TRBV30 and TRBJ2-7, is SQTIHQWPATLVQPVGSPLSLECTVEGTSNPNLYWYRQAAGRGLQLLFYSVGIGQISSEVPQNLSASRPQDRQFILSSKKLLLSDSGFYLCAWRGRDRGHEQYFGPGTRLTVT.

This clone was counted between two and nine times. V and J are TRBV6-1 and TRBJ1-1; no clear D gene. Trimming took 0 bases from V and 7 from J, leaving 6 bases between them. CDR3 length equals 12 residues. The germline V gene encodes CDR1 MNHNS and CDR2 SASEGT. CDR3 sequence (DNA): TGTGCCAGCAGTGAAGCGAGGAGTGAAGCTTTCTTT. Its protein is CASSEARSEAFF.

V is TRBV2 and J is TRBJ1-4; D not certain. Germline loops: CDR1 SNHLY, CDR2 FYNNEI. There are 15 residues in the CDR3. V lost 2 bases and J 7 bases, leaving 14 bases between the germline ends. CDR3 DNA: TGTGCCAGCAGTGAAAACGGGGAGGTTGGTGAAAAACTGTTTTTT. It yields the protein CASSENGEVGEKLFF.

The chain carries TRBV6-5 and TRBJ1-1; D might be TRBD1 (5 bases). V lost 6 bases to trimming and J lost 0 bases, with 11 bases between them. The length of the CDR3 is 14 residues. Germline CDR1 is MNHEY and CDR2 is SVGAGI. Here the CDR3 DNA reads TGTGCCAGCAGGCAGGGACTTCTGAACACTGAAGCTTTCTTT. It specifies CASRQGLLNTEAFF.

This chain joins TRBV19 and TRBJ2-5; 7 bases match TRBD1. CDR1 is LNHDA, CDR2 SQIVND, per germline (reference sequence). The ends lost 9 bases at V and 0 bases at J; junction bases unmatched: 4. The CDR3 runs 13 residues. The CDR3 protein is CASSGQDQETQYF. The CDR3, as DNA: TGTGCCAGCTCCGGACAGGACCAAGAGACCCAGTACTTC.

This chain links TRBV5-1 with TRBJ2-5; maybe TRBD2 (6 bases). Germline V gene sequence: CDR1 SGHRS, CDR2 YFSETQ. The CDR3 contains 15 residues. V lost 7 bases and J 0 bases, leaving 16 bases between the germline ends. CDR3 nucleotides: TGCGCCAGCTCACCGGGACTCCTGTACCAAGAGACCCAGTACTTC. It yields the protein CASSPGLLYQETQYF.

Concerning this clone: An end of the junction does not agree with germline; a read error may underlie this. This chain connects TRBV7-7 to TRBJ2-5, with 7 bases fitting TRBD1. The CDR3 contains 15 residues. Germline loops: CDR1 SSHAT, CDR2 FNYEAQ (reference sequence). CDR3 sequence: CASSQQGFIGETQYF. DNA for the CDR3: TGTGCTAGCAGCCAACAGGGGTTCATCGGGGAGACCCAGTACTTC. Supplemented by reference TRBV7-7 and TRBJ2-5, the full variable domain reads GAGVSQSPRYKVTKRGQDVTLRCDPISSHATLYWYQQALGQGPEFLTYFNYEAQPDKSGLPSDRFSAERPEGSISTLTIQRTEQRDSAMYRCASSQQGFIGETQYFGPGTRLLVL.

This clone has a handful of counts. The chain uses TRBV6-1 and TRBJ2-1, with D uncertain. The germline CDR1 and CDR2 sequences are MNHNS and SASEGT. V was shortened by 6 bases and J by 6 bases, with 15 bases between the two germline ends. The length of the CDR3 is 14 residues. In DNA, the CDR3 is TGTGCCAGCAGCCGGGTTGGTAGCTCCAATGAGCAGTTCTTC. This encodes CASSRVGSSNEQFF.

This clone has only one observation. The rearrangement links TRBV7-3 to TRBJ2-1; 14 bases fit TRBD2. Germline-derived CDR1 and CDR2 are SGHTA and FQGTGA. Unmatched junction bases numbered 8, after V lost 1 base and J lost 9 bases. The CDR3 is made up of 17 amino acids. The CDR3 protein is CASSLRGGLAGVSEQFF. In nucleotides, the CDR3 is TGTGCCAGCAGCTTAAGGGGGGGACTAGCGGGAGTATCTGAGCAGTTCTTC.

The chain links TRBV5-1 to TRBJ1-5; 12 positions agree with TRBD1. Per the germline V gene, CDR1 is SGHRS and CDR2 is YFSETQ. The CDR3 extends over 15 amino acids. Trimming cost V 3 bases and J 5 bases; bases outside gene matches: 3. CDR3 residues: CASSWGTGGHQPQHF. The CDR3 DNA reads as TGCGCCAGCAGCTGGGGGACAGGGGGCCATCAGCCCCAGCATTTT.

The chain carries TRBV7-3 and TRBJ2-1, with TRBD2 matching over 7 bases. Germline CDR1 and CDR2: SGHTA and FQGTGA. V lost 1 base and J lost 5; bases outside the gene matches: 8. This CDR3 is built from 16 residues. The CDR3 protein is CASSLMGTSVHNEQFF. Here the CDR3 DNA reads TGTGCCAGCAGCTTAATGGGTACTAGCGTGCACAATGAGCAGTTCTTC.

The chain combines TRBV25-1 with TRBJ2-7; no clear D. Germline loops: CDR1 MGHDK, CDR2 SYGVNS. The germline V and J ends were trimmed by 8 bases and 7 bases, with 12 bases remaining between them. The length of the CDR3 is 11 residues. Written as DNA, the CDR3 is TGTGCCAGCGCCGCAGGTCGGGAGCAGTACTTC. Amino acids: CASAAGREQYF.